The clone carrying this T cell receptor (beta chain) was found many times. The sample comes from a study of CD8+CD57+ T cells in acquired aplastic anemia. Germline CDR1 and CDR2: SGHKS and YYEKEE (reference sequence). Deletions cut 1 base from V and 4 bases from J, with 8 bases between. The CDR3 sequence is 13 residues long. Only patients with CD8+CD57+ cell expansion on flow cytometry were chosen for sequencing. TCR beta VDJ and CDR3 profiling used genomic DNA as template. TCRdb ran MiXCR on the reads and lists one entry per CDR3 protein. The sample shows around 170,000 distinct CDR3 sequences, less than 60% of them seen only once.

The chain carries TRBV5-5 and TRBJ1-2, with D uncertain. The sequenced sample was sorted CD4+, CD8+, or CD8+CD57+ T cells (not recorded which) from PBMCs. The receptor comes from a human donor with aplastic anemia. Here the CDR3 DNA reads TGTGCCAGCAGCTTGTTAAGAGGCTATGGCTACACCTTC. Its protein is CASSLLRGYGYTF.